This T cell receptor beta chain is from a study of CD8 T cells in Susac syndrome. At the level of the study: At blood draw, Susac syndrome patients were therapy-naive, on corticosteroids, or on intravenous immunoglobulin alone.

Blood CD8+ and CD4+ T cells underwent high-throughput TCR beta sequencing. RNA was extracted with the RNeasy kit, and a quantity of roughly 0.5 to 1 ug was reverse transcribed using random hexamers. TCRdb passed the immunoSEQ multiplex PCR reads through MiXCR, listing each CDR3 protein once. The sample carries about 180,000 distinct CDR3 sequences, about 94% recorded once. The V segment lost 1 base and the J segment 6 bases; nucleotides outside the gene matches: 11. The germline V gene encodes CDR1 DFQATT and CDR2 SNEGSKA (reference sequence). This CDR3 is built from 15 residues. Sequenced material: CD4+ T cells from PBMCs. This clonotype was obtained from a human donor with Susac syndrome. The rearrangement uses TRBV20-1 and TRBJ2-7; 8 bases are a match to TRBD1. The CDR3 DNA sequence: TGCAGTGCTAGAGTTATAGACAGGGGAGAACGCGAGCAGTACTTC. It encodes CSARVIDRGEREQYF.